The 12 T cell receptor beta chains below come from one sample, sequenced in a study of metastatic and nonmetastatic thyroid tumors. TCRdb re-called the PCR reads with MiXCR. This sample yields some 93,000 clones, of which roughly 13% are seen a single time; about 11% belongs to the top ten. The entire patient cohort was treatment-naive prior to thyroid surgery. The sample consisted of blood. The receptors originated from a female donor with papillary thyroid cancer or a benign thyroid nodule (not recorded which). Some clones in this sample may be carry-over from other donors' samples.

This clone was recorded at least ten times. The chain carries TRBV7-2 and TRBJ2-2, with TRBD2 identical over 8 bases. The CDR3 loop spans 14 amino acids. Unmatched junction bases numbered 4, after V lost 6 bases and J lost 4 bases. Germline CDR1 is SGHTA and CDR2 is FQGNSA. This CDR3 is CASSFSGSTGELFF. DNA for the CDR3: TGTGCCAGCAGTTTCAGCGGGAGCACCGGGGAGCTGTTTTTT.

Ten or more counts support this clone. The chain employs TRBV7-2 and TRBJ2-5; TRBD2 aligns across 11 bases. Trimming took 3 bases from V and 5 from J; bases not matched to a gene: 8. Germline CDR1 and CDR2: SGHTA and FQGNSA. The CDR3 totals 16 residues. CDR3 DNA: TGTGCCAGCAGCTTTTCACTAGCGGGAGATCTGGAGACCCAGTACTTC. This codes for CASSFSLAGDLETQYF.

In its sample, this clone was seen many times. This sequence joins TRBV9 and TRBJ1-3, with unresolved D. The CDR3 extends over 15 amino acids. Germline CDR1 is SGDLS and CDR2 is YYNGEE. V was clipped by 3 bases and J by 0 bases, with 10 bases between them. CDR3 bases: TGTGCCAGCAGCGGTCTATCGAGCTCTGGAAACACCATATATTTT. This codes for CASSGLSSSGNTIYF. Filled out from reference TRBV9 and TRBJ1-3, the complete variable domain reads DSGVTQTPKHLITATGQRVTLRCSPRSGDLSVYWYQQSLDQGLQFLIQYYNGEERAKGNILERFSAQQFPDLHSELNLSSLELGDSALYFCASSGLSSSGNTIYFGEGSWLTVV.

This clone has ten or more counts. This chain connects TRBV5-1 to TRBJ2-3, with TRBD1 matching 9 bases. Germline lookup yields CDR1 SGHRS and CDR2 YFSETQ. CDR3 length: 14 amino acids. The V segment lost 7 bases and the J segment 1 base; nucleotides outside the gene matches: 4. The CDR3 protein is CASSRTGGTDTQYF. The CDR3 bases are TGCGCCAGCTCCAGGACAGGGGGCACAGATACGCAGTATTTT. The variable domain in full, completed from reference TRBV5-1 and TRBJ2-3, reads KAGVTQTPRYLIKTRGQQVTLSCSPISGHRSVSWYQQTPGQGLQFLFEYFSETQRNKGNFPGRFSGRQFSNSRSEMNVSTLELGDSALYLCASSRTGGTDTQYFGPGTRLTVL.

This clone was observed many times. The chain couples TRBV10-3 to TRBJ1-1, with D unclear. The length of the CDR3 is 12 residues. The V end lost 2 bases, the J end lost 7 bases, and 8 bases lay between the germline ends. Per the germline V gene, CDR1 is ENHRY and CDR2 is SYGVKD. The CDR3 region is CAISEAQLEAFF. The CDR3 nucleotides are TGTGCCATCAGTGAGGCCCAGCTTGAAGCTTTCTTT.

This clone was seen many times. The rearrangement links TRBV4-1 to TRBJ1-2, with 7 bases fitting TRBD1. J gave up 4 bases and V 2 bases, and 4 bases lay outside the gene matches. The CDR3 has 14 residues. Germline V gene sequence: CDR1 MGHRA, CDR2 YSYEKL. The CDR3 loop is CASSQTGVGYGYTF. CDR3 bases: TGCGCCAGCAGCCAAACAGGGGTGGGCTATGGCTACACCTTC.

This clone showed up many times. This chain joins TRBV6-2 or TRBV6-3 and TRBJ2-2; 12 positions agree with TRBD2. Losses at the gene ends were 4 bases for V and 3 bases for J; bases not matched to a gene: 6. Germline CDR1 is MNHEY and CDR2 is SVGEGT. CDR3 size: 17 residues. This CDR3 is CASSWTSGKGHTGELFF. The CDR3 bases are TGTGCCAGCAGTTGGACTAGCGGGAAAGGGCACACCGGGGAGCTGTTTTTT.

The rearrangement uses TRBV9 and TRBJ1-6; D ambiguous. CDR1 and CDR2 (germline): SGDLS, YYNGEE. V lost 0 bases to trimming and J lost 10 bases, with 8 bases between them. This CDR3 has 13 amino acids. The CDR3 spells CASSVDAGSPLHF. DNA of the CDR3: TGTGCCAGCAGCGTAGACGCCGGCTCACCCCTCCACTTT.

This clone was counted at least ten times. The rearrangement joins TRBV6-2 or TRBV6-3 to TRBJ1-6; TRBD1 is a possible D gene (6 bases). V lost 10 bases, J lost 8 bases, and 15 bases lay in between. CDR3 length: 13 residues. Germline assignment: CDR1 MNHEY and CDR2 SVGEGT. CDR3 DNA: TGTGCCATCCGAGGGGGGACCGATTCACCCCTCCACTTT. Protein: CAIRGGTDSPLHF.

This clone was counted ten times or more. The J gene is TRBJ1-5, the V gene TRBV15, with a tentative D call TRBD1 (5 bases). V shed 4 bases and J shed 6 bases, with 16 bases lying between them. CDR3 length: 15 residues. Germline-derived CDR1 and CDR2 are LNHNV and YYDKDF (reference sequence). The CDR3 spells CATSTWTPWGQPQHF. The CDR3 DNA reads as TGTGCCACCAGCACGTGGACACCTTGGGGTCAGCCCCAGCATTTT.

This chain joins TRBV9 and TRBJ2-5, with TRBD2 identical over 11 bases. Germline V CDR1 and CDR2: SGDLS, YYNGEE. CDR3 size: 17 residues. V was pared by 3 bases and J by 2 bases, with 9 bases of the junction left unmatched. The CDR3: CASSAPTGTSGQETQYF. CDR3 DNA sequence: TGTGCCAGCAGCGCCCCTACCGGGACTAGCGGTCAAGAGACCCAGTACTTC.

This clone occurred many times. V gene TRBV2 combines with J gene TRBJ2-2; D is unresolved. Trimming shortened V by 8 bases and J by 2 bases, and 9 bases separated the two germline ends. CDR1 and CDR2 (germline): SNHLY, FYNNEI. This CDR3 region has 13 residues. CDR3 DNA: TGTGCCAGCCGAGACCCTAACACCGGGGAGCTGTTTTTT. It encodes CASRDPNTGELFF.